There are a few counts of the clone carrying this TCR beta chain. This specimen belongs to a study of blood T cell repertoires in COVID-19. Study at large: Acute and convalescent COVID-19 samples came from the United States, Italy and Spain.

Germline CDR1 MDHEN, CDR2 SYDVKM. The CDR3 runs to 11 residues. With 6 bases removed from V and 3 bases from J, the gap between germline ends came to 5 bases. The authors' processing: Reference gene primers were amplified, and this amplification served to estimate nucleated cell counts. Repertoires were generated with immunoSEQ multiplex PCR, while TCRdb's copy carries only in-frame clones and drops some. For V, J and clone size, that table is used; D and trimming come from the DNA. The data hold under 200,000 clones, with roughly 84% observed a single time. The rearrangement uses TRBV28 and TRBJ1-2, with unresolved D. The specimen was peripheral blood. The receptor's source is a man aged 35 to 55 with acute or convalescent COVID-19. The CDR3 here is CASSSYYGYTF. CDR3 in DNA: TGTGCCAGCAGCTCCTACTATGGCTACACCTTC.